This entry concerns a single TCR beta chain. Its antigen is still unknown. The sample is drawn from a study of cytomegalovirus exposure and HLA in healthy donors. Whole-study context: Previous work identified roughly 120 million unique TCR beta sequences from roughly 170 million T cells. General study results and limits: What a later analysis reportedly showed was that an Asian-associated ancestry cluster had fewer N-insertions than the roughly 700-donor mean. Another analysis was done later, and it associated roughly 15,000 TCR beta sequences with HLA alleles at 0.05 false discovery rate. A later analysis linked a missense variant in DCLRE1C to the trimming of TCR beta V and J genes.

Germline V CDR1 and CDR2: LGHNA, YNFKEQ. Germline trimming cut 1 base from V and 0 bases from J; bases unmatched to any gene: 2. The CDR3 runs to 16 residues. The PCR had 60 Vbeta and 13 Jbeta primers. Generated by immunoSEQ multiplex PCR, the TCRdb table keeps only in-frame clones and is missing some. The sample lists about 160,000 clones; 82% were seen once. Source material: PBMCs. The receptor comes from a girl under 18 in good health and CMV-seropositive. The chain carries TRBV4-2 and TRBJ1-4; 7 positions match TRBD1. The CDR3 sequence: CASSQGQGATNEKLFF. The CDR3, as DNA: TGTGCCAGCAGCCAAGGACAGGGTGCAACTAATGAAAAACTGTTTTTT.